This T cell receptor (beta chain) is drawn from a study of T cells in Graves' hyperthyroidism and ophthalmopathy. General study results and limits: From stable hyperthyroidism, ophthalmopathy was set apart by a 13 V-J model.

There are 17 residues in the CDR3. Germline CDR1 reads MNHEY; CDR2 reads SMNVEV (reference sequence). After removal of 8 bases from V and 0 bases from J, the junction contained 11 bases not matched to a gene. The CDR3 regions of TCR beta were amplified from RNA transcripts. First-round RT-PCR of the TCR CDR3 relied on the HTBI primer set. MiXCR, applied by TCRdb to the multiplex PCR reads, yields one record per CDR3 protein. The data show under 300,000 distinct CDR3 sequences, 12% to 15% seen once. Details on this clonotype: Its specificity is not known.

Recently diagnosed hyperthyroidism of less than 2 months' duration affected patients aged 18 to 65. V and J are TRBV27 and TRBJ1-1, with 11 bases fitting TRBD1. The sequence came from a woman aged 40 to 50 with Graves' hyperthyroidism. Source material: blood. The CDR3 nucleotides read TGTGCCAGCCCCCGGACAGGGGGCTTAACGATGAACACTGAAGCTTTCTTT. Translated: CASPRTGGLTMNTEAFF.